Below are 10 T cell receptor beta chains sequenced from a single sample in a study of kidney transplant recipient with SARS-CoV-2 infection. TCRdb reprocessed the reads with MiXCR, giving one entry per CDR3 protein. The repertoire holds about 250,000 distinct CDR3 sequences, with 25% to 30% as singletons. This material consisted of a blood sample, taken at baseline and between days 110 and 120 from a kidney transplant recipient. The receptors were gathered from a male patient between 25 and 39 years old who had COVID-19 and was a kidney transplant recipient. The T cells may come from the graft donor.

Comments on this clonotype: This may be a read error: a much more frequent sequence differs by one nucleotide. V and J are TRBV24-1 and TRBJ1-2; D is ambiguous. The V end lost 6 bases, the J end lost 4 bases, and 23 bases lay between the germline ends. Germline V gives CDR1 KGHDR, CDR2 SFDVKD. The CDR3 runs 17 residues. The CDR3 DNA is TGTGCCACCAGTTTTGCTCATAGTACCAGAAGGACCTATGGCTACACCTTC. Amino acid sequence: CATSFAHSTRRTYGYTF.

This clonotype was seen many times. The chain carries TRBV7-9 and TRBJ2-7; possibly TRBD2 for D (6 bases). There are 14 residues in the CDR3. Germline V lookup: CDR1 SEHNR, CDR2 FQNEAQ (reference sequence). V lost 4 bases, J lost 2 bases, and 12 bases lay in between. This CDR3 is CASSSSGGTYEQYF. The CDR3 DNA is TGTGCCAGCAGCTCCTCAGGCGGGACCTACGAGCAGTACTTC.

This clonotype showed up just once. This rearrangement joins TRBV6-1 to TRBJ1-2; D is uncertain. V lost 4 bases and J 4 bases, leaving 22 bases between the germline ends. The CDR3 has 17 residues. Looked up from germline, CDR1 is MNHNS and CDR2 is SASEGT. CDR3 in amino acids: CASSGEHSMRKTYGYTF. As DNA, the CDR3 is TGTGCCAGCAGTGGAGAACACTCTATGCGAAAGACCTATGGCTACACCTTC.

Comment on this clonotype: With a much larger clone just one base away, this may be a read error. This sequence joins TRBV30 and TRBJ1-6; 9 nucleotides line up with TRBD1. Germline V lookup: CDR1 GTSNPN, CDR2 SVGIG (reference sequence). CDR3 size: 17 residues. CDR3 nucleotide sequence: TGTGCCCGGAGTCAACCCCTAAGGACAGGGGTGGGTTCACCCCTCCACTTT. It translates to CARSQPLRTGVGSPLHF.

In this sample, this clonotype turned up many times. The V call is TRBV6-6, the J call TRBJ1-1; TRBD1 matches at 10 bases. The CDR3 is 15 amino acids. CDR1 and CDR2 (germline): MNHNY, SVGAGI (reference sequence). Unmatched junction bases numbered 0, after V lost 2 bases and J lost 0 bases. The CDR3 here is CASSYGTGVNTEAFF. In DNA, the CDR3 is TGTGCCAGCAGTTACGGGACAGGGGTGAACACTGAAGCTTTCTTT.

This clonotype was observed at least ten times. The chain has TRBV28 and TRBJ1-1; 9 bases match TRBD1. Germline V CDR1 and CDR2: MDHEN, SYDVKM. This CDR3 region has 13 residues. V lost 5 bases, J lost 6 bases, and 4 bases stayed unmatched. CDR3 loop: CASSPTGGSEAFF. CDR3 sequence (DNA): TGTGCCAGCAGTCCCACAGGGGGCTCTGAAGCTTTCTTT.

This clonotype was observed at least ten times. The V and J genes are TRBV2 and TRBJ2-2, with 10 bases identical to TRBD1. Germline CDR1 is SNHLY and CDR2 is FYNNEI. CDR3 length: 15 amino acids. J was trimmed by 2 bases and V by 9 bases; bases with no gene match: 6. CDR3 loop: CASVGTGANTGELFF. Written as DNA, the CDR3 is TGTGCCAGTGTCGGGACAGGGGCTAACACCGGGGAGCTGTTTTTT. Based on the CDR3 plus reference TRBV2 and TRBJ2-2, the full variable domain is EPEVTQTPSHQVTQMGQEVILRCVPISNHLYFYWYRQILGQKVEFLVSFYNNEISEKSEIFDDQFSVERPDGSNFTLKIRSTKLEDSAMYFCASVGTGANTGELFFGEGSRLTVL.

This clonotype was seen repeatedly, ten times or more. The V and J genes are TRBV19 and TRBJ1-2; the D is unclear. V dropped 6 bases and J dropped 6 bases, with 17 bases sitting between them. Germline V lookup: CDR1 LNHDA, CDR2 SQIVND (reference sequence). The CDR3 totals 14 residues. The DNA for the CDR3 is TGTGCCAGTAGCGTCATGCGGGGAGGAGATGGCTACACCTTC. Translating gives CASSVMRGGDGYTF.

This clonotype was counted ten times or more. J is TRBJ2-1 and V is TRBV12-3 or TRBV12-4; D gene ambiguous. The CDR3 totals 12 residues. V lost 4 bases, J lost 10 bases, and 11 bases lay in between. CDR3 sequence (DNA): TGTGCCAGCAGTTATAGGAGTTGGGAGCAGTTCTTC. This translates into CASSYRSWEQFF.

As for this clonotype: A clone one base away is much larger, so this may be a read error. V usage is TRBV3-1 and J usage is TRBJ1-2; D uncertain. The CDR3 has 17 residues. From germline, CDR1 is LGHDT and CDR2 YNNKEL (reference sequence). CDR3 amino acids: CASSNQDTLRKTYGHTF. The CDR3 coding sequence is TGTGCCAGCAGCAATCAAGACACCCTTCGAAAGACCTATGGCCACACCTTC.